The sequence of this T cell receptor (beta chain) was determined in a study of B cell selection in AIRE deficiency (dated by TCRdb to the late 2010s). With regard to the full study: Researchers compared TCRbeta repertoires of sorted blood CD4+ conventional T cells and regulatory T cells in AIRE-deficient patients with those in healthy controls. The TCR-sequenced cohort comprised about five AIRE-deficient APECED patients and about five healthy control donors. The paper as a whole reports these results and caveats: Sequencing covered only TCRbeta chains, and approximately 37% of shared healthy-donor Treg sequences were also present in healthy Tconv, possibly due to differing TCRalpha chains. Roughly 30.6% of the Treg TCRbeta sequences shared among healthy donors turned up in patient Tconv cells, suggesting that Treg-biased clones are diverted into the Tconv compartment. Shared Treg sequences had shorter CDR3s, which reflects a bias toward rearrangements containing few non-templated nucleotide insertions. Among 3,500 to 4,500 shared Treg TCRbeta sequences, over 30% were shared exclusively among healthy donors and 9.3% exclusively among patients, which suggests that Treg selection is less efficient in the absence of AIRE. TCRBV gene usage, CDR3 length and TCR diversity in Tconv and Treg cells from AIRE-deficient patients were found to be similar to those in cells from healthy donors.

The immunoSEQ platform was used to sequence the TCRbeta chain. In the source study's methods: About 1x10^5 distinct in-frame TCRbeta sequences from patients and 130,000 to 150,000 from healthy donors were obtained from pooled conventional T cell repertoires. Treg TCRbeta sequences found in two or more individuals were classed as public, and these public Treg TCRbeta sequences were then looked for in Tconv repertoires. Differences between groups were assessed by Mann-Whitney U tests with Bonferroni-Dunn correction in GraphPad Prism 7.03. Held by TCRdb, this immuneACCESS table contains in-frame sequences only and omits some clones. Under half of the omission traces to an unresolved V gene where checked; the cause of the rest is unknown. The V and J calls and the clone size are those of that table, but D and trimming were determined from the DNA. The sample table records around 19,000 clones; almost 97% of these occur just once. Clones ranked in the top ten supply less than 0.4% of the sample.

For sorting, conventional CD4 T cells were defined as CD4+CD127+ cells. AIRE-deficient patients had APECED syndrome. Tconv and Treg cells for TCRbeta sequencing were sorted on a FACSAria flow cytometer. Sorted cells were collected into 5-ml round-bottom polystyrene tubes, and dry cell pellets were frozen at -80°C before sequencing. The CDR3 covers 13 residues, taking in both the cysteine and the phenylalanine. Here the CDR3 DNA is all that survives: 39 bases in frame from base 1. From the germline V gene (reference sequence), CDR1 is PRHDT and CDR2 is FYEKMQ. V has 6 bases trimmed and J has 4 bases trimmed; junction bases matching no gene number 3. As for this clone: Its target antigen remains unknown. Per-base quality was not reported, and no clone a single base away is much larger than it.

The clonotype comes from a human donor with AIRE deficiency. The sample consisted of conventional CD4+ T cells sorted from PBMCs. The chain links TRBV13 with TRBJ1-2; the junction holds 9 bases that match TRBD1. The nucleotide sequence reads as follows: TGTGCCAGCAGGACGACAGGGGGCTATGGCTACACCTTC. It encodes CASRTTGGYGYTF.